This T cell receptor beta chain originates from a study of TIL therapy for anti-PD-1-resistant metastatic lung cancer. Study overall: Half of patients were current or former smokers.

Findings and caveats of the study: TIL cultures after expansion showed higher clonality and lower diversity than baseline tumor (median about 6% vs 30%). Many TIL product clones were absent from baseline tumor, suggesting clonal contraction.

This was the immunoSEQ v3 assay. Repertoires were generated with immunoSEQ multiplex PCR, while TCRdb's copy carries only in-frame clones and drops some. The data hold about 100,000 clones, with less than 70% observed a single time. Noted time point: pre-treatment sample, taken before nivolumab and TIL therapy. Tumor tissue came from excised metastases, mostly pleural nodules or supraclavicular lymph nodes. The germline V gene encodes CDR1 SEHNR and CDR2 FQNEAQ (reference sequence). V was trimmed by 5 bases and J by 0 bases, leaving 13 bases between them. CDR3 size: 15 residues. Comment on this clone: What it recognizes is unknown.

The source of this sequence is a person between 30 and 79 years old with non-small cell lung cancer. Specimen: tumor tissue, collected at baseline. The chain employs TRBV7-9 and TRBJ2-5; tentatively, D is TRBD1 (6 bases). The CDR3 DNA sequence: TGTGCCAGCAGCAGGGACACCTATTACCAAGAGACCCAGTACTTC. Translated, it gives CASSRDTYYQETQYF.